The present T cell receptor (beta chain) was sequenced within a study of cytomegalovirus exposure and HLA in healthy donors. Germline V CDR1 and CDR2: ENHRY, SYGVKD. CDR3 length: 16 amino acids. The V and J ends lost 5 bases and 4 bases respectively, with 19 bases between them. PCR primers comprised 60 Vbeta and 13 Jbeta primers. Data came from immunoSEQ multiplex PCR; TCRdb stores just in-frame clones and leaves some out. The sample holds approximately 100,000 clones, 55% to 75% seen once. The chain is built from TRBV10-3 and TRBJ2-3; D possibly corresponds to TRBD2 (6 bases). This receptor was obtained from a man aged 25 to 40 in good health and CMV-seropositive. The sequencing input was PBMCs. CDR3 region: CAISTTAGTVSDTQYF. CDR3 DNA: TGTGCCATCAGTACGACAGCTGGGACTGTATCAGATACGCAGTATTTT.